This T cell receptor (beta chain) was sequenced in a study of human T cells and chemical hapten exposure. About the study: Each patient's scalp received weekly diphenylcyclopropenone throughout the approximately 23-week study.

Separate cDNA molecules received unique molecular identifiers, which the library attached to them. TCRdb re-called the RACE reads through MiXCR, storing one row per CDR3 protein. In the table there are 70,000 to 80,000 distinct CDR3 sequences, around a third of which are singletons. The CDR3 has 15 residues. V was pared by 5 bases and J by 4 bases, with 10 bases of the junction left unmatched. Time point here: patch test 1, 2 weeks after DPC sensitization. The treatment here: therapeutic diphenylcyclopropenone sensitization with weekly scalp DPC. The clonotype was recovered from a man aged 35 to 55 with alopecia areata. Some clones in this sample may be carry-over from other donors' samples. The chain is built from TRBV12-3 or TRBV12-4 and TRBJ1-2, with TRBD1 matching 7 bases. Material: whole blood, obtained in connection with sensitization to the hapten diphenylcyclopropenone (DPC). CDR3: CASSTTGSRFYGYTF. The CDR3 DNA reads as TGTGCCAGCAGTACGACAGGGTCCCGTTTCTATGGCTACACCTTC.